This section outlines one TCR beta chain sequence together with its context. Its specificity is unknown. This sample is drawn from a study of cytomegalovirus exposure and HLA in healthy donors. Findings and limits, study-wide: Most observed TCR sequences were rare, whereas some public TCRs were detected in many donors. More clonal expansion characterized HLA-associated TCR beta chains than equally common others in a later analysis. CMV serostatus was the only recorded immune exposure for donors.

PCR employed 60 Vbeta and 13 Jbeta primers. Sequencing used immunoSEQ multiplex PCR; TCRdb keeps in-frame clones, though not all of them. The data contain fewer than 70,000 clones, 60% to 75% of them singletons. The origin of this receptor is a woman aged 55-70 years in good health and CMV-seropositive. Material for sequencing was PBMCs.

CDR3 loop: CASSLQAGEETQYF. CDR3 sequence (DNA): TGCGCCAGCAGCTTGCAAGCGGGAGAGGAGACCCAGTACTTC. The chain links TRBV5-1 to TRBJ2-5; 8 nucleotides line up with TRBD2. V trimming: 1 base; J trimming: 5 bases; junction bases outside the gene matches: 4. The germline CDR1 and CDR2 sequences are SGHRS and YFSETQ. CDR3 length: 14 residues.